This entry is about one TCR beta chain. This specimen belongs to a study of blood T cell repertoires in COVID-19. Looking at the study overall: Spain, Italy and the United States supplied samples that represented acute and convalescent COVID-19.

Recruitment covered about two dozen US areas and drew participants whose ages spanned roughly 18 to 89 years. Each participant's cohort was designated according to participant-reported clinical history. TCRdb's table, derived via immunoSEQ multiplex PCR, lists solely in-frame clones and lacks some. The sample has approximately 300,000 clones, nearly 90% seen once. This TCR was sampled from a woman aged 30 to 39 who had recovered from COVID-19. The specimen was PBMCs or T cells enriched from blood (not recorded which).

The CDR3 region is CASSVAGGGTNTEAFF. The CDR3 nucleotides are TGTGCCAGCAGCGTAGCGGGGGGCGGAACGAACACTGAAGCTTTCTTT. The rearrangement joins TRBV9 to TRBJ1-1, with a weak D call TRBD1 (6 bases). Germline lookup yields CDR1 SGDLS and CDR2 YYNGEE. V lost 0 bases, J lost 1 base, and 13 bases lay in between. There are 16 residues in the CDR3. The full variable domain, completed using reference TRBV9 and TRBJ1-1, is DSGVTQTPKHLITATGQRVTLRCSPRSGDLSVYWYQQSLDQGLQFLIQYYNGEERAKGNILERFSAQQFPDLHSELNLSSLELGDSALYFCASSVAGGGTNTEAFFGQGTRLTVV.